This record looks at one T cell receptor beta chain sequence and its context. Its antigen remains unidentified. This specimen belongs to a study of chemoradiotherapy in HPV16-positive cancers. Study context: Candidate HPV-specific T-cell clones and common TCR motifs came from functional assays in a couple of HPV16-positive patients.

Repeated repertoire sampling spanned the course of chemoradiotherapy. Some clones are missing from TCRdb's copy, which holds only in-frame ones; the method was immunoSEQ multiplex PCR. The data contain under 6,500 clones, over 65% of them singletons. CDR3 length: 15 amino acids. Germline V gives CDR1 LNHDA, CDR2 SQIVND (reference sequence). The V end lost 5 bases, the J end lost 0 bases, and 11 bases lay between the germline ends. Whole-study findings and limits: Candidate HPV-specific clones and E7-related TCR motifs grew in tumor during treatment.

V usage is TRBV19 and J usage is TRBJ2-1; D is uncertain. The TCR originated in a human donor with HPV-associated anogenital cancer. Sample collection was performed from a patient who underwent chemoradiotherapy. The CDR3 DNA reads as TGTGCCAGTAGTCGTAGCTTAAGCTCCTACAATGAGCAGTTCTTC. It specifies CASSRSLSSYNEQFF.